This T cell receptor beta chain was recorded in a study of Graves' ophthalmopathy and Graves' hyperthyroidism. Study-wide context: At initial diagnosis, peripheral blood was obtained, and this preceded any treatment. Findings and limits, study-wide: In blood, most expanded thyroid clonotypes above 0.001 frequency were also detected.

Patients in the hyperthyroidism group, adults aged 18 to 65, were newly diagnosed, under 2 months' duration. This CDR3 has 14 amino acids. Germline CDR1 and CDR2: PRHDT and FYEKMQ (reference sequence). Unmatched junction bases numbered 5, after V lost 4 bases and J lost 4 bases. There are many counts of this clonotype. Antigen unknown. TCR beta CDR3 regions were amplified from RNA transcripts. RT-PCR in the first round used HTBI primers; a second-round multiplex PCR followed. TCRdb redid the calling of the multiplex PCR reads with MiXCR, one entry per CDR3 protein. The data show hundreds of thousands of distinct CDR3 sequences, roughly 21% seen once.

The V gene is TRBV13, the J gene TRBJ2-7; TRBD1 agrees at 9 bases. Sequencing was done on a sample of peripheral blood. This TCR derives from a woman younger than 35 with stable Graves' hyperthyroidism. CDR3 region: CASSSGTGQYEQYF. CDR3 sequence (DNA): TGTGCCAGCAGCTCCGGGACAGGGCAGTACGAGCAGTACTTC.